This TCR beta chain was identified in a study of control samples from healthy donors and cancer patients. The CDR3 has 11 amino acids. The ends were cut back, 6 bases at V and 3 bases at J, with 6 bases in the middle. Per the germline V gene, CDR1 is LGHDT and CDR2 is YNNKEL (reference sequence). The assay was immunoSEQ multiplex PCR, and TCRdb's table has in-frame clones only and misses some. The table has about 110,000 clones, about nine tenths seen once. The gene calls are TRBV3-1 (or the pseudogene TRBV3-2) and TRBJ2-7; D ambiguous. Material: blood. The origin of this receptor is a human donor in good health. The donor label of this sample is uncertain. The CDR3 DNA reads TGTGCCAGCAGTCGAAGCTACGAGCAGTACTTC. Protein product: CASSRSYEQYF.